The rows below give T cell receptor beta chains drawn from one sample of a study of blood T cell repertoires in COVID-19. Clones were sequenced by immunoSEQ multiplex PCR, and TCRdb holds only the in-frame ones, with some missing. The table has 100,000 to 150,000 clones, approximately 80% seen once. The sequencing sample was made of peripheral blood. These receptors were taken from a woman aged 45-65 years with acute or convalescent COVID-19. Both conserved end residues are part of each CDR3. D genes are given only for firm matches. Not every row has a clone size; where given, it reads once, few, many or a size class.

d_call	j_call	clone_size	v_call	cdr3_aa	cdr3_nt
TRBD1	TRBJ1-4	.	TRBV6-4	CASSEGQGSEKLFF	TGTGCCAGCAGTGAGGGACAGGGGAGTGAAAAACTGTTTTTT
.	TRBJ2-3	.	TRBV15	CATSRAASRSTDTQYF	TGTGCCACCAGCAGAGCCGCTAGCCGTAGCACAGATACGCAGTATTTT
.	TRBJ2-7	.	TRBV28	CASRDSLGEQYF	TGTGCCAGCAGGGATAGCTTGGGCGAGCAGTACTTC
.	TRBJ2-2	.	TRBV18	CASSPPVGTGELFF	TGTGCCAGCTCACCACCTGTCGGCACCGGGGAGCTGTTTTTT
.	TRBJ1-2	.	TRBV29-1	CSVDQGSGYTF	TGCAGCGTTGATCAGGGTTCCGGCTACACCTTC
TRBD1	TRBJ1-4	.	TRBV5-1	CASSIGQGPEKLFF	TGCGCCAGCAGCATCGGACAGGGTCCTGAAAAACTGTTTTTT
TRBD1	TRBJ1-5	.	TRBV19	CASSILSGRGIQPQHF	TGTGCCAGTAGTATCCTGTCCGGCAGGGGGATTCAGCCCCAGCATTTT
.	TRBJ1-1	.	TRBV18	CASSPTTGIRAEAFF	TGTGCCAGCTCACCTACAACAGGGATTAGAGCTGAAGCTTTCTTT
TRBD1	TRBJ2-1	.	TRBV27	CASRPGQIRNEQFF	TGTGCCAGCAGGCCGGGACAGATTCGCAATGAGCAGTTCTTC
TRBD2	TRBJ2-1	.	TRBV12-3/TRBV12-4	CASSILAGFEQFF	TGTGCCAGCAGTATACTAGCGGGGTTTGAGCAGTTCTTC
.	TRBJ1-1	.	TRBV14	CASSQANGGNTEAFF	TGTGCCAGCAGCCAAGCGAACGGAGGCAACACTGAAGCTTTCTTT
.	TRBJ1-4	few	TRBV7-9	CASSLWGRRTNEKLFF	TGTGCCAGCAGCTTGTGGGGGAGGCGGACTAATGAAAAACTGTTTTTT
TRBD1	TRBJ2-7	.	TRBV29-1	CSATGQGAHEQYF	TGCAGCGCTACGGGACAGGGGGCACACGAGCAGTACTTC
.	TRBJ2-2	large	TRBV11-2	CASSLGLRGTGELFF	TGTGCCAGCAGCTTAGGACTCAGGGGCACCGGGGAGCTGTTTTTT
.	TRBJ2-7	.	TRBV24-1	CATSASGAGYEQYF	TGTGCCACCAGTGCCTCAGGGGCGGGTTACGAGCAGTACTTC
.	TRBJ1-3	.	TRBV4-1	CASSPERSGNTIYF	TGCGCCAGCAGTCCTGAGCGATCCGGAAACACCATATATTTT
TRBD1	TRBJ1-2	.	TRBV12-5	CASGLATTGLVYGYTF	TGTGCTAGTGGTTTGGCAACGACAGGGCTAGTTTATGGCTACACCTTC